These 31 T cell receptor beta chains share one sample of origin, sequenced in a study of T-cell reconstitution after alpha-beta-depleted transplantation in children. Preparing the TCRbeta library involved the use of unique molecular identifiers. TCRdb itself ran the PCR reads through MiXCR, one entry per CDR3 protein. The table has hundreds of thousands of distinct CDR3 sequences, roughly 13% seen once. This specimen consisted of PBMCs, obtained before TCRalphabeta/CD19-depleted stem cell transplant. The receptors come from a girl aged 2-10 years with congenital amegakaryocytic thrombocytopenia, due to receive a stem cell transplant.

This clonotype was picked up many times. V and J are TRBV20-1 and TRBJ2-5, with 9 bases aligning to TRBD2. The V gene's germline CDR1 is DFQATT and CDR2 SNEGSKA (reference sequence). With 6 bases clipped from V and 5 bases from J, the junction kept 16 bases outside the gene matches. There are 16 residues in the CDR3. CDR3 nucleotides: TGCAGTGCCACATCGGGTTCCGGGACTAGCCTTGAGACCCAGTACTTC. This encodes CSATSGSGTSLETQYF.

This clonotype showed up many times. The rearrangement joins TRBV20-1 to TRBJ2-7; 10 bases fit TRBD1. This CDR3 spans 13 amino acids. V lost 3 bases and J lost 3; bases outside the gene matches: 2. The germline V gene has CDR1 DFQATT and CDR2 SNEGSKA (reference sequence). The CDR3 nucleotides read TGCAGTGCTAGTAGGACAGGGGGCTACGAGCAGTACTTC. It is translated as CSASRTGGYEQYF.

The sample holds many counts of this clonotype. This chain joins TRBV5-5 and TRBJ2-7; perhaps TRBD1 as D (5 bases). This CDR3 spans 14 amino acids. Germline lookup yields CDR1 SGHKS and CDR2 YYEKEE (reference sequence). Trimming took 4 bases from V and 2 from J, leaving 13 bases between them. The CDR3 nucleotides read TGTGCCAGCAGCCATATGACAGTTCCCTACGAGCAGTACTTC. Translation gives CASSHMTVPYEQYF.

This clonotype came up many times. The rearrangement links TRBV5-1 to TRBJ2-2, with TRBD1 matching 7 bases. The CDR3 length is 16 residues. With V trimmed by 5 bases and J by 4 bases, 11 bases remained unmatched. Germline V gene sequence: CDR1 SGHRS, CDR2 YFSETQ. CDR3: CASRNRGPEPTGELFF. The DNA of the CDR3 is TGCGCCAGCAGAAACAGGGGTCCTGAACCCACCGGGGAGCTGTTTTTT.

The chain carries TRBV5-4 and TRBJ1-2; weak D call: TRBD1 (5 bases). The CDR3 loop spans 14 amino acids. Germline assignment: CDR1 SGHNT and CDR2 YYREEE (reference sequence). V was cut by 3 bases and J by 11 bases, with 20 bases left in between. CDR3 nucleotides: TGTGCCAGCAGCTCCCTACAGGAGGGGAACTGGTACACCTTC. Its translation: CASSSLQEGNWYTF.

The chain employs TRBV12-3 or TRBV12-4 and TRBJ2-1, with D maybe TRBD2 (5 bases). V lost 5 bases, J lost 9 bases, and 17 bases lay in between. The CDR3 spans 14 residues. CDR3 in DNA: TGTGCCAGCAGTGCCCCCGGGATGAGTACTGAGCAGTTCTTC. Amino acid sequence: CASSAPGMSTEQFF.

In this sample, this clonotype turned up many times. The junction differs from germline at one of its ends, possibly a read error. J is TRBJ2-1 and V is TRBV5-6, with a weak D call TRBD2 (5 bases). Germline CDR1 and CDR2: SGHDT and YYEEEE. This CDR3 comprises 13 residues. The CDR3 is CASSLLKRESAVF. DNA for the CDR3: TGTGCCAGCAGCTTGCTAAAACGGGAAAGCGCCGTCTTC.

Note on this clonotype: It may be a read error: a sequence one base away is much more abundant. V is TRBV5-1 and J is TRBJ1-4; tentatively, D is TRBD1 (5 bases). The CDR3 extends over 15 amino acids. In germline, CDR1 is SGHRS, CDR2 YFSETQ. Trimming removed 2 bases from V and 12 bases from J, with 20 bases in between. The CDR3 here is CASSFSDGWGEELFF. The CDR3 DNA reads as TGCGCCAGCAGCTTTTCGGATGGGTGGGGCGAAGAACTGTTTTTT.

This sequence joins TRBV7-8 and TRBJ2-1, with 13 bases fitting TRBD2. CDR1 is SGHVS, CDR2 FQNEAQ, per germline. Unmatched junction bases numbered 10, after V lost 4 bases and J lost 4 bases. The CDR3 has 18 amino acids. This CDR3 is CASSSVRTSGSRYNEQFF. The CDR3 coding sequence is TGTGCCAGCAGCTCCGTGAGGACTAGCGGGAGTCGGTACAATGAGCAGTTCTTC.

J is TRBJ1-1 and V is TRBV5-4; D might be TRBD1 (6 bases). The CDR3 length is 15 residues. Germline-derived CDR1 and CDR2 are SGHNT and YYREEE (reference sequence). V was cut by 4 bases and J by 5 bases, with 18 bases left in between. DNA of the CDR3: TGTGCCAGCAGCAATCGCCCAGGGGCCCGGACTGAAGCTTTCTTT. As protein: CASSNRPGARTEAFF.

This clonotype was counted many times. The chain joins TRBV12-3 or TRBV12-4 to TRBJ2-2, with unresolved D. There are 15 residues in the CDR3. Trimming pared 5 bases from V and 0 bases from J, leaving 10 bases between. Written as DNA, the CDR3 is TGTGCCAGCAGTGGTGACCCAGCGAACACCGGGGAGCTGTTTTTT. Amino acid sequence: CASSGDPANTGELFF.

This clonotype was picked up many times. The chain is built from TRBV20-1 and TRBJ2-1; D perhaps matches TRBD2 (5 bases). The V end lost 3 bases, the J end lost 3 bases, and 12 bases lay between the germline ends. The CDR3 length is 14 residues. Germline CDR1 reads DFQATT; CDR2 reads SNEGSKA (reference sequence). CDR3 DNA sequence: TGCAGTGCTAGTTTGTCCGCGGGCTACAATGAGCAGTTCTTC. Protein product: CSASLSAGYNEQFF.

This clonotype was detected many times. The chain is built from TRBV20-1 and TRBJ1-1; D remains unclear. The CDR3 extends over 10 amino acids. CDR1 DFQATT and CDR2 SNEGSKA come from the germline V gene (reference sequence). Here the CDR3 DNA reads TGCAGCGCCCGGACGGTCGAAGCTTTCTTT. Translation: CSARTVEAFF.

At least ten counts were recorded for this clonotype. The CDR3 DNA follows: TGCAGTGCCCCCTTAGGCGGGAGCTCCTACGAGCAGTACTTC. It specifies CSAPLGGSSYEQYF. This sequence joins TRBV20-1 and TRBJ2-7, with 7 bases lining up with TRBD2. Per germline, CDR1 DFQATT and CDR2 SNEGSKA (reference sequence). V dropped 6 bases and J dropped 0; count of bases not matched to a gene: 8. The length of the CDR3 is 14 residues.

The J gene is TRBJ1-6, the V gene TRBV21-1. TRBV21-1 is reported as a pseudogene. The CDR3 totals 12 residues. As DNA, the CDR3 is TGTGCCAGCAGCAAAGGGGGTTCACCCCTCCACTTT. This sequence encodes CASSKGGSPLHF.

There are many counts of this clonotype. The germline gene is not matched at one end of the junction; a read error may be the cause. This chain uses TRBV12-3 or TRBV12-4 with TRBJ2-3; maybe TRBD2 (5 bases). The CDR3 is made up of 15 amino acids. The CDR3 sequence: CASSLGLAGTDTQYF. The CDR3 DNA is TGTGCCAGCAGCTTAGGCCTAGCCGGCACAGATACGCAGTATTTT.

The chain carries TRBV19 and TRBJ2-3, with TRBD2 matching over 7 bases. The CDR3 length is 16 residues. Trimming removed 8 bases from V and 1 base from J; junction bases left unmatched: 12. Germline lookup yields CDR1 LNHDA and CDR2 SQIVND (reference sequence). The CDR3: CASRGLAETRTDTQYF. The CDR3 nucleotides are TGTGCCAGTCGAGGGCTAGCGGAGACACGCACAGATACGCAGTATTTT.

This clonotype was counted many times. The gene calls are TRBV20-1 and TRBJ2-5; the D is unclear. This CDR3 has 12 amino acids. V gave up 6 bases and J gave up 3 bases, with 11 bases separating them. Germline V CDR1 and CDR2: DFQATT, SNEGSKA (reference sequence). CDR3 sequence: CSALKSEETQYF. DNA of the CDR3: TGCAGTGCCCTCAAGTCGGAAGAGACCCAGTACTTC.

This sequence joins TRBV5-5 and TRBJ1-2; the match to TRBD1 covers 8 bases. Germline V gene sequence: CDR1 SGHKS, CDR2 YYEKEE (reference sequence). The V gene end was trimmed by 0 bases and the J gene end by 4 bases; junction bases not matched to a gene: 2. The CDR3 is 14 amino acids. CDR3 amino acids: CASSLAGGTYGYTF. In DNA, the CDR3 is TGTGCCAGCAGCTTGGCAGGGGGCACCTATGGCTACACCTTC.

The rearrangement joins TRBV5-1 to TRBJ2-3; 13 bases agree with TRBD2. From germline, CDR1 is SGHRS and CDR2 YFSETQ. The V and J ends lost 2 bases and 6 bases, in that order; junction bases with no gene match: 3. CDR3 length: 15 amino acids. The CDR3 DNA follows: TGCGCCAGCAGCTTAGGACTAGCGGGAGACGATACGCAGTATTTT. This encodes CASSLGLAGDDTQYF.

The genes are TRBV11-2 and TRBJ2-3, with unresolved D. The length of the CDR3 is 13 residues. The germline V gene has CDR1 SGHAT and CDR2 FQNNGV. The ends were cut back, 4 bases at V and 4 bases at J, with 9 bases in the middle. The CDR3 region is CASSWARPDTQYF. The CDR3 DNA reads TGTGCCAGCAGCTGGGCCCGGCCAGATACGCAGTATTTT.

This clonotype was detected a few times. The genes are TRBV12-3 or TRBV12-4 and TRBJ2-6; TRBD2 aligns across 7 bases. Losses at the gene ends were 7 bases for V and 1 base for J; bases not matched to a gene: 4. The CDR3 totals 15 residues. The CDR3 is CASTLGGSGANVLTF. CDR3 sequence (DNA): TGTGCCAGCACCCTGGGAGGGTCTGGGGCCAACGTCCTGACTTTC.

CDR3 region: CASSVLGSYTGELFF. The CDR3 coding sequence is TGTGCCAGCAGCGTTCTCGGCAGTTACACCGGGGAGCTGTTTTTT. The gene calls are TRBV2 and TRBJ2-2; D uncertain. The germline V gene has CDR1 SNHLY and CDR2 FYNNEI. V lost 6 bases, J lost 3 bases, and 14 bases lay in between. This CDR3 has 15 residues.

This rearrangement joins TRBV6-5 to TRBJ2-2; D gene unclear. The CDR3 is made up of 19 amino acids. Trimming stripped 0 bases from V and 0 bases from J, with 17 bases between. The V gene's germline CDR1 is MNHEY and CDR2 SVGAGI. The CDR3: CASSYSPPTVIANTGELFF. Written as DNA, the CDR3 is TGTGCCAGCAGTTACTCGCCCCCTACAGTGATCGCGAACACCGGGGAGCTGTTTTTT.

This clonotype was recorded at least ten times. The CDR3 protein is CSAPRGAAGTYNEQFF. CDR3 sequence (DNA): TGCAGTGCTCCCCGGGGGGCAGCGGGTACCTACAATGAGCAGTTCTTC. The V call is TRBV20-1, the J call TRBJ2-1; weak D call: TRBD2 (7 bases). Germline CDR1 is DFQATT and CDR2 is SNEGSKA (reference sequence). This CDR3 has 16 residues. Trimming took 5 bases from V and 2 from J, leaving 19 bases between them.

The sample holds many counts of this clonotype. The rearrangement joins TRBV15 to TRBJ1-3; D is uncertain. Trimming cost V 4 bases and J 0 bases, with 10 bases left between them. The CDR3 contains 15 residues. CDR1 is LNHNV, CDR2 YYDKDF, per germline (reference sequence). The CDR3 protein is CATSTGMISGNTIYF. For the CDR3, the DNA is TGTGCCACCAGCACCGGCATGATCTCTGGAAACACCATATATTTT.

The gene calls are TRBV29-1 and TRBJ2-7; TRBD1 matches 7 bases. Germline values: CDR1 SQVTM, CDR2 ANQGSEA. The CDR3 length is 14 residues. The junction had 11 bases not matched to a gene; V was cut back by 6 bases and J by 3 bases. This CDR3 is CSVAPQGVGYEQYF. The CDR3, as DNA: TGCAGCGTAGCCCCCCAGGGGGTGGGCTACGAGCAGTACTTC.

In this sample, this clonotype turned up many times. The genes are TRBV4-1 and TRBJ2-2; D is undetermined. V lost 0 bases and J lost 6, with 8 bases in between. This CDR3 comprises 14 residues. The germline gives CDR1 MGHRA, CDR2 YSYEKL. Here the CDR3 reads CASSQERWSGELFF. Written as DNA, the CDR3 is TGCGCCAGCAGCCAAGAGAGATGGTCCGGGGAGCTGTTTTTT.

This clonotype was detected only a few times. The CDR3 region is CASSHQEWRPIQYF. The CDR3 DNA is TGTGCCAGCAGCCACCAGGAGTGGAGGCCGATTCAGTACTTC. This chain connects TRBV3-1 to TRBJ2-4, with D possibly TRBD2 on 5 matching bases. V shed 3 bases and J shed 10 bases, with 16 bases lying between them. Germline lookup yields CDR1 LGHDT and CDR2 YNNKEL (reference sequence). There are 14 residues in the CDR3.

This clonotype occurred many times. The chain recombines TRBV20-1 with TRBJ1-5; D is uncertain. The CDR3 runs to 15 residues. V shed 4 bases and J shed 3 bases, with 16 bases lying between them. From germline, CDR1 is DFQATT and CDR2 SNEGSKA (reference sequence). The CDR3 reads CSANPGQYDNQPQHF. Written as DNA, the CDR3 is TGCAGTGCTAATCCCGGCCAGTATGACAATCAGCCCCAGCATTTT.

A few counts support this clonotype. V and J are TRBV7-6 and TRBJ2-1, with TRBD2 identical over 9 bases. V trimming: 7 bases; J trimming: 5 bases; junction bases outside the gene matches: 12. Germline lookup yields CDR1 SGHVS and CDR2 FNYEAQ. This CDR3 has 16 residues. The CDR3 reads CASKLSGAGGNNEQFF. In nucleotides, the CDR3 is TGTGCCAGCAAACTCTCCGGGGCGGGAGGGAACAATGAGCAGTTCTTC.